This TCR beta chain comes out of a study of control samples from healthy donors and cancer patients. Using immunoSEQ multiplex PCR, the repertoire was profiled, and TCRdb retains in-frame clones only, with some absent. The table has 200,000 or so clones, about 95% seen once. V was pared by 0 bases and J by 4 bases, with 4 bases between. The CDR3 totals 13 residues. Germline values: CDR1 MNHNS, CDR2 SASEGT. This clone has a single count. Distinct nucleotide sequences in the sample also encode this CDR3. Specimen: blood. The source is a man aged 50 to 60 in good health. The chain employs TRBV6-1 and TRBJ1-5, with D unclear. The CDR3 DNA reads as TGTGCCAGCAGTGAAGCAGGGAATCAGCCCCAGCATTTT. Amino acids: CASSEAGNQPQHF.